Reported below is one T cell receptor (beta chain). The data originate from a study of shared clonotypes between healthy human individuals. Authors' processing steps: Filtering was not the same, since immunoSEQ gave junction-only sequences without quality scores. TCRdb keeps only in-frame clones here, not all; method: immunoSEQ multiplex PCR. The V and J calls and clone size come from that table; D and trimming were worked out from the DNA. The table shows nearly 500,000 clones, with less than 80% occurring only once. CDR3 length: 17 residues. Germline V gene data show CDR1 as SSHAT and CDR2 as FNYEAQ (reference sequence). Trimming left V 1 base short and J 4 bases short, with 19 bases between. Each sample came from a Caucasian adult donor living in Nashville, Tennessee.

Sequencing was performed on PBMCs. This receptor was obtained from a middle-aged woman in good health. Some clones in this sample may be carry-over from other donors' samples. This chain uses TRBV7-7 with TRBJ2-5; D unresolved. CDR3 DNA: TGTGCCAGCAGCTTAGAGAGATCCTACGGCGCGAGAGAGACCCAGTACTTC. This sequence encodes CASSLERSYGARETQYF. Drawing the rest from reference TRBV7-7 and TRBJ2-5, the complete variable domain is GAGVSQSPRYKVTKRGQDVTLRCDPISSHATLYWYQQALGQGPEFLTYFNYEAQPDKSGLPSDRFSAERPEGSISTLTIQRTEQRDSAMYRCASSLERSYGARETQYFGPGTRLLVL.